Sequencing of this T cell receptor (beta chain) was carried out in a study of shared clonotypes between healthy human individuals. Profiled with immunoSEQ multiplex PCR; TCRdb holds only in-frame clones, not every one. This table has 2 million to 2.5 million clones, approximately 90% appearing once. The CDR3 length is 13 residues. Between the trimmed V and J ends, which lost 5 bases and 1 base, there was a span of 8 bases. Germline V gene data show CDR1 as MNHNY and CDR2 as SVGAGI (reference sequence). Sequencing used naive CD4+ T cells from PBMCs. Noted subset: CD45RA+ positively selected. The receptor comes from a man aged 18 to 29 in good health. Some clones in this sample may be carry-over from other donors' samples. The chain combines TRBV6-6 with TRBJ1-1; D uncertain. CDR3 region: CASSPDGNTEAFF. The DNA of the CDR3 is TGTGCCAGCAGTCCGGACGGGAACACTGAAGCTTTCTTT.